This T cell receptor (beta chain) derives from a study of OX40 agonist ivuxolimab in advanced cancers. This clone was seen more than once but under ten times. What it binds is not known. TCRdb keeps only in-frame clones here, not all; method: immunoSEQ multiplex PCR. Of 55,000 to 65,000 clones in the sample, 87% were seen once. Study findings and constraints: At 0.1 to 3.0 mg/kg and by week 6, CD4+ and CD8+ T cells in the blood had expanded clonally.

The CDR3 extends over 15 amino acids. Per germline, CDR1 KGHSH and CDR2 LQKENI. V lost 3 bases to trimming and J lost 7 bases, with 18 bases between them. The sequence was obtained from an adult with an advanced solid tumor such as melanoma, head and neck, liver or kidney cancer. This chain uses TRBV18 with TRBJ1-1, with D maybe TRBD1 (5 bases). Sequences were derived from CD4+ or CD8+ T cells sorted from blood, sampled in a trial of the OX40 agonist ivuxolimab. CDR3 nucleotides: TGTGCCAGCTCACCGAGCAGGGTTGGTACGAATGAAGCTTTCTTT. The encoded protein is CASSPSRVGTNEAFF.